The rows below give T cell receptor beta chains drawn from one sample of a study of blood T cell repertoires in COVID-19. Libraries were prepared by immunoSEQ multiplex PCR; TCRdb keeps only in-frame clonotypes and omits some of them. Of under 55,000 clones in the sample, approximately 80% were seen once. The sample consisted of peripheral blood. Receptors were obtained from a man in his sixties or seventies with acute or convalescent COVID-19. The CDR3 runs from the conserved cysteine through the conserved F or W. A D gene is named only where the DNA matches it firmly. Rows give clone size only sometimes, using once, few, many, or a class for an expanded clone.

v_call,clone_size,d_call,j_call,cdr3_length,cdr3_aa,cdr3_nt
TRBV4-3,.,TRBD2,TRBJ2-3,17,CASSQELAGAPRDTQYF,TGCGCCAGCAGCCAAGAACTAGCGGGGGCCCCGAGAGATACGCAGTATTTT
TRBV18,few,.,TRBJ1-6,12,CASSGGNSPLHF,TGTGCCAGCTCAGGAGGTAATTCACCCCTCCACTTT
TRBV19,.,.,TRBJ1-1,14,CASRMGRIVTEAFF,TGTGCCAGTAGGATGGGGAGAATCGTCACTGAAGCTTTCTTT
TRBV5-8,.,TRBD1,TRBJ1-2,13,CASSLQGAEGYTF,TGTGCCAGCAGCTTACAGGGGGCGGAGGGCTACACCTTC
TRBV10-1,few,.,TRBJ2-7,11,CASSPHYEQYF,TGCGCCAGCAGCCCACACTACGAGCAGTACTTC
TRBV7-9,.,TRBD1,TRBJ1-1,14,CASSSGTGNTEAFF,TGTGCCAGCAGCAGCGGGACAGGGAACACTGAAGCTTTCTTT
TRBV3-1/TRBV3-2,.,.,TRBJ2-2,15,CASSQNRGSTGELFF,TGTGCCAGCAGCCAAAATAGGGGCTCCACCGGGGAGCTGTTTTTT
TRBV28,.,TRBD1,TRBJ1-5,15,CASTGTGGAGQPQHF,TGTGCCAGCACCGGGACAGGGGGCGCGGGTCAGCCCCAGCATTTT
TRBV5-1,.,TRBD2,TRBJ2-1,15,CASSLGRGGRVEQFF,TGCGCCAGCAGCTTGGGACGGGGGGGCCGCGTTGAGCAGTTCTTC
TRBV10-3,.,TRBD1,TRBJ2-7,15,CAISAGTGAFYEQYF,TGTGCCATCAGTGCCGGGACAGGGGCTTTCTACGAGCAGTACTTC
TRBV10-3,.,.,TRBJ2-6,15,CAISEPTAGANVLTF,TGTGCCATCAGTGAGCCCACAGCTGGGGCCAACGTCCTGACTTTC
TRBV5-6,once,TRBD1,TRBJ2-4,15,CASSTDRGPRNIQYF,TGTGCCAGCAGCACCGACAGGGGGCCTCGAAACATTCAGTACTTC
TRBV29-1,once,.,TRBJ1-4,10,CSAEGEKLFF,TGCAGCGCGGAGGGGGAAAAACTGTTTTTT
TRBV6-5,.,TRBD1,TRBJ1-2,16,CASSYHRADRVYGYTF,TGTGCCAGCAGTTACCACCGGGCGGACAGGGTATATGGCTACACCTTC